Listed below are T cell receptor beta chains from one sample, sequenced in a study of regulatory T cells in long-lasting Graves disease. TCRdb independently ran MiXCR on the multiplex PCR reads; one entry per CDR3 protein. The sample has hundreds of thousands of distinct CDR3 sequences, 16% seen once. In addition, the sample was reused for a study of T cells in Graves' hyperthyroidism and ophthalmopathy.

The sample in question was peripheral blood mononuclear cells (PBMCs), obtained at new diagnosis, from a patient treated with antithyroid drugs. These receptors were taken from a man aged 18 to 30 with Graves disease. Both conserved end residues are part of each CDR3. D genes are given only for firm matches. A row's size may be missing; if present it is once, few, many or a size class.

V	J	size	D	CDR3	DNA
TRBV7-9	TRBJ2-7	-	TRBD2	CASSFREGNGEQYF	TGTGCCAGCAGCTTTAGGGAGGGAAATGGGGAGCAGTACTTC
TRBV3-1	TRBJ2-1	few	-	CASSQEVRETEQFF	TGTGCCAGCAGCCAAGAAGTGAGGGAGACTGAGCAGTTCTTC
TRBV20-1	TRBJ2-7	many	-	CSVKGLENYEQYF	TGCAGTGTTAAAGGACTCGAAAACTACGAGCAGTACTTC
TRBV9	TRBJ1-1	-	-	CASSVEAGASNTEAFF	TGTGCCAGCAGCGTAGAGGCAGGGGCTTCGAACACTGAAGCTTTCTTT
TRBV7-9	TRBJ1-2	-	TRBD1	CASSLLPGQVPVGYTF	TGTGCCAGCAGCTTATTACCGGGACAGGTTCCCGTCGGCTACACCTTC
TRBV20-1	TRBJ2-1	many	TRBD1	CSAREVRDSSYNEQFF	TGCAGTGCTAGAGAAGTACGGGACAGCTCCTACAATGAGCAGTTCTTC
TRBV5-1	TRBJ2-5	few	-	CASSLVTGAGETQYF	TGCGCCAGCAGCTTGGTAACGGGAGCCGGCGAGACCCAGTACTTC
TRBV28	TRBJ2-7	-	TRBD2	CASRAGLSYEQYF	TGTGCCAGCAGGGCGGGACTATCCTACGAGCAGTACTTC
TRBV19	TRBJ1-6	-	-	CASSIGNRPTPLHF	TGTGCCAGTAGTATTGGTAACCGGCCCACACCCCTCCACTTT
TRBV20-1	TRBJ2-1	many	TRBD1	CSARGTGLNNEQFF	TGCAGTGCTAGAGGGACAGGGCTCAACAATGAGCAGTTCTTC
TRBV11-1	TRBJ2-5	many	TRBD1	CASSSLQGDQETQYF	TGTGCCAGCAGCTCACTACAGGGGGACCAAGAGACCCAGTACTTC
TRBV11-2	TRBJ2-1	many	TRBD1	CASSLAATGNYNEQFF	TGTGCCAGCAGCTTAGCGGCGACAGGGAACTACAATGAGCAGTTCTTC
TRBV2	TRBJ2-1	many	-	CASSVGMNEQFF	TGTGCCAGCAGTGTTGGAATGAATGAGCAGTTCTTC
TRBV10-3	TRBJ2-3	many	-	CAISESETADTQYF	TGTGCCATCAGTGAGTCGGAGACAGCGGATACGCAGTATTTT
TRBV20-1	TRBJ2-5	-	TRBD2	CSARVGLAGASGEETQYF	TGCAGTGCTAGAGTAGGACTAGCGGGAGCTTCGGGGGAAGAGACCCAGTACTTC
TRBV9	TRBJ2-7	-	-	CASTPGWGSSYEQYF	TGTGCCAGCACCCCAGGGTGGGGGAGCTCCTACGAGCAGTACTTC
TRBV6-2/TRBV6-3	TRBJ2-4	-	TRBD1	CASSFGQGLAKNIQYF	TGTGCCAGCAGTTTCGGACAGGGGCTAGCCAAAAACATTCAGTACTTC
TRBV10-3	TRBJ2-7	many	TRBD2	CATLLAGAYEQYF	TGTGCCACACTCCTAGCGGGAGCCTACGAGCAGTACTTC
TRBV20-1	TRBJ2-7	few	TRBD2	CSARGRDTYEQYF	TGCAGTGCCCGCGGGAGAGATACCTACGAGCAGTACTTC
TRBV7-9	TRBJ2-7	-	-	CASSRPGPPQYF	TGTGCCAGCAGTCGCCCGGGCCCCCCTCAGTACTTC
TRBV11-2	TRBJ2-1	many	-	CASSPLQLNNEQFF	TGTGCCAGCAGCCCACTTCAACTGAACAATGAGCAGTTCTTC
TRBV7-3	TRBJ2-3	-	-	CASSSDLPDTQYF	TGTGCCAGCAGCTCCGACCTCCCCGATACGCAGTATTTT
TRBV13	TRBJ2-1	few	-	CASSLESAGRTYNEQFF	TGTGCCAGCAGCTTAGAGTCAGCAGGTCGAACCTACAATGAGCAGTTCTTC
TRBV12-3/TRBV12-4	TRBJ1-5	-	-	CSSSLGRGRGRRNQPQHF	TGTTCCAGCAGTTTGGGGCGGGGTAGGGGAAGGCGCAATCAGCCCCAGCATTTT
TRBV19	TRBJ1-1	-	TRBD1	CASSPQAGGGTEAFF	TGTGCCAGTAGTCCCCAGGCAGGGGGAGGAACTGAAGCTTTCTTT
TRBV11-2	TRBJ2-3	many	-	CASSPGAPHTQYF	TGTGCCAGCAGCCCGGGCGCCCCCCATACGCAGTATTTT
TRBV9	TRBJ2-2	few	-	CASSVAGDPHGELFF	TGTGCCAGCAGCGTAGCGGGAGACCCTCACGGGGAGCTGTTTTTT
TRBV20-1	TRBJ2-4	few	-	CSVLTGAKNIQYF	TGCAGCGTTTTGACAGGCGCCAAAAACATTCAGTACTTC
TRBV28	TRBJ1-5	-	-	CASSYGGGNSNQPQHF	TGTGCCAGCAGTTACGGGGGCGGGAATAGCAATCAGCCCCAGCATTTT
TRBV6-2/TRBV6-3	TRBJ2-2	-	-	CASSEELGRAGELFF	TGTGCCAGCAGTGAAGAATTGGGGCGGGCCGGGGAGCTGTTTTTT
TRBV27	TRBJ2-7	few	TRBD2	CASSGLSGTSGSYEQYF	TGTGCCAGCAGTGGACTGTCCGGGACTAGCGGGAGTTACGAGCAGTACTTC
TRBV4-2	TRBJ2-3	-	-	CASSHEAWSDTQYF	TGTGCCAGCAGCCACGAAGCGTGGTCAGATACGCAGTATTTT